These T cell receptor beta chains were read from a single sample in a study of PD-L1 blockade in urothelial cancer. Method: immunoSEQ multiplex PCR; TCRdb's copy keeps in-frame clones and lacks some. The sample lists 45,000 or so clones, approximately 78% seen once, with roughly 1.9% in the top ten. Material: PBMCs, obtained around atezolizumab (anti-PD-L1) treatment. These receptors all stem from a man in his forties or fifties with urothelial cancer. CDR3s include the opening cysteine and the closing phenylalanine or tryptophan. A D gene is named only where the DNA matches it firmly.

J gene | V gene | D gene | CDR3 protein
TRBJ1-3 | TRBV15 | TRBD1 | CATSRPPGTAGNTIYF
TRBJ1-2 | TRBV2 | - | CASSEQGYGYTF
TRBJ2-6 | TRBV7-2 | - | CASSLKSLATSGANVLTF
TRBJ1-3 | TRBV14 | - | CASSQRGYKSSGNTIYF
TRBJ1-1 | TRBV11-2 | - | CASSSWGRTEAFF
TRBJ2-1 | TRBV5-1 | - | CASSLGATENNEQFF
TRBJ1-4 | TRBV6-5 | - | CASSYREEKLFF
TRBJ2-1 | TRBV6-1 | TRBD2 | CASSLAGVSYNEQFF
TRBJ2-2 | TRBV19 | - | CASTNSKERSNTGELFF
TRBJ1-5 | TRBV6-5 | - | CASRMTRNSNQPQHF
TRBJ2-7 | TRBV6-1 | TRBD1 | CASTETGVPYYEQYF
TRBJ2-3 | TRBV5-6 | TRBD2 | CASSLVTSGESTDTQYF
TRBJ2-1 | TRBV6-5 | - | CASSADSYNEQFF
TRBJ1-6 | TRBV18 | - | CASSPPGQGRGNSPLHF
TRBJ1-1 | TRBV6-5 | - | CASSRGAREAFF
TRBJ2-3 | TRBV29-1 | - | CSVAGSDTQYF
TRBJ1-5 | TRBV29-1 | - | CSDEGQYSNQPQHF
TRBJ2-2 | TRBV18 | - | CASSPLDRSTGELFF
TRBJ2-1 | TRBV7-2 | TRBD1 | CASSLATGVNYNEQFF
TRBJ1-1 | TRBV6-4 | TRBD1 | CASRRTGDNTEAFF
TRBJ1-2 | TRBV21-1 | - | CASSKRSSGRVAENYGYTF
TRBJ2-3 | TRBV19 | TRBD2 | CASSIPVAGGDTQYF
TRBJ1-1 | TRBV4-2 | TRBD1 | CASSQDGTENTEAFF
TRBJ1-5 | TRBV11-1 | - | CASSRTQDQPQHF
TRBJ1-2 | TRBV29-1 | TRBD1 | CSGSPGTGNYGYTF
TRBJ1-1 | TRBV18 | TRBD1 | CASSPVPGQVRNTEAFF
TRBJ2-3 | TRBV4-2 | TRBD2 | CASTPYGGSDTQYF
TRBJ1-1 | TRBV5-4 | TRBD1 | CASSIPTGGRTEAFF
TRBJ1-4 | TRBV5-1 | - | CASSLGAGEKLFF
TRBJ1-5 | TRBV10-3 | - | CAIGEGDQPQHF
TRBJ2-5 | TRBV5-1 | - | CASSLGDSQETQYF
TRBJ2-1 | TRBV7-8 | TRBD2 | CASSSAAGEGNEQFF
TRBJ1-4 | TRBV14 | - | CASSPSGGSTNEKLFF
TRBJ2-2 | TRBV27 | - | CASSLGGGTNTGELFF
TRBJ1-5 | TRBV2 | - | CASAGAYSNQPQHF
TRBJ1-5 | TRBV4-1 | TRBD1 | CASSQSDRANQPQHF
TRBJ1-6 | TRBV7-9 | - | CASSMEGETSPLHF
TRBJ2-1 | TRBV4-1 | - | CASSLQGSYNEQFF
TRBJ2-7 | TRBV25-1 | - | CASSERREALSYEQYF
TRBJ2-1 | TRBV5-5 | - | CASSLEPTGNEQFF
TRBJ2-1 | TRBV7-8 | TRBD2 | CASSLRRAGAFSSYNEQFF
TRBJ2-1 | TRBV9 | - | CASSLAGGGVYNEQFF
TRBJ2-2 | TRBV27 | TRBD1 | CASSKTGTGLSGELFF
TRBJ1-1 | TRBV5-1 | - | CASSPQMNTEAFF
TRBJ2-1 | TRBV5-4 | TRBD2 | CASSYRGGRNEQFF
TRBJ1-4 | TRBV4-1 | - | CASSQVGSEKLFF
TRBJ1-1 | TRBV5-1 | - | CASRLGVGGNTEAFF
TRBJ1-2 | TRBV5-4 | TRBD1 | CASSAGQNYGYTF
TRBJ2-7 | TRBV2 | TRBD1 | CASSETGGRDEQYF
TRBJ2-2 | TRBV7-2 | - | CASSLSRIGAGELFF
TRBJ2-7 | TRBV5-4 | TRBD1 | CASSLGAGTGGYEQYF
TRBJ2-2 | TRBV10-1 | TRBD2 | CATRRERNTGELFF
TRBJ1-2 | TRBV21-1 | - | CASSKLWGRGGYTF
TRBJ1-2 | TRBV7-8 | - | CASSLIGQQDYGYTF
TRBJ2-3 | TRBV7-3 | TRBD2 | CASRKGLAVTDTQYF
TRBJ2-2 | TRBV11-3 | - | CASSPGLWTGELFF